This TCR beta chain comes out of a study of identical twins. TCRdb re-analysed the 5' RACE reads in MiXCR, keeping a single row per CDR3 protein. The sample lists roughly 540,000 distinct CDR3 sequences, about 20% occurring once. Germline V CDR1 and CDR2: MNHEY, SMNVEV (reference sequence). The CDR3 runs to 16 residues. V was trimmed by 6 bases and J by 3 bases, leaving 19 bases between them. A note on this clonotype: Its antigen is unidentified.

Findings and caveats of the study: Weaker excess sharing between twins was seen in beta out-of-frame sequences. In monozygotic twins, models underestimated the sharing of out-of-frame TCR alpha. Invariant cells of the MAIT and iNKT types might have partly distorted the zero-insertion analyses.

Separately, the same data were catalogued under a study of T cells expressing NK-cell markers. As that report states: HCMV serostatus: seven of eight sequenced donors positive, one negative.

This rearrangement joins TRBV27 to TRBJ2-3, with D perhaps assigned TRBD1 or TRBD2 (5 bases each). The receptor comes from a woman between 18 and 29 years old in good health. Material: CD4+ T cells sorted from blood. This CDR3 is CASRSLVGVWTDTQYF. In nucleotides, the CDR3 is TGTGCCAGCAGGAGTTTGGTGGGGGTTTGGACAGATACGCAGTATTTT.